What follows are 7 T cell receptor beta chains derived from one specimen sequenced in a study of early T cells in non-severe SARS-CoV-2 infection. From the 5' RACE reads, TCRdb called clonotypes with MiXCR, one entry per CDR3 protein. The sample lists approximately 22,000 distinct CDR3 sequences, roughly 5.6% seen once, with about 15% in the top ten. The specimen comprised whole blood, sampled at baseline. These receptors originate from an adult who was a healthcare worker with PCR-confirmed SARS-CoV-2 infection or an uninfected control (not recorded which).

This clonotype is medium-sized by share. The chain combines TRBV20-1 with TRBJ2-2; 9 bases are a match to TRBD2. The germline V gene encodes CDR1 DFQATT and CDR2 SNEGSKA (reference sequence). The CDR3 length is 16 residues. V lost 0 bases, J lost 4 bases, and 6 bases stayed unmatched. The chain's CDR3 is CSARDQRGVLTGELFF. CDR3 nucleotide sequence: TGCAGTGCTAGAGATCAGCGGGGGGTTCTCACCGGGGAGCTGTTTTTT.

The CDR3 nucleotides read TGCGCCAGCAGCCAAGATGCGAGAGGGGGGATGCCTAGTGCGCAGTATTTT. Protein sequence: CASSQDARGGMPSAQYF. The chain joins TRBV4-1 to TRBJ2-3, with D perhaps being TRBD1 or TRBD2 (6 bases each). The CDR3 contains 17 residues. Trimming took off 0 bases at V and 10 bases at J, with 23 bases between the two ends. The germline gives CDR1 MGHRA, CDR2 YSYEKL.

This clonotype was seen a handful of times. The CDR3 DNA follows: TGCAGTTGCCTAAAGACTAGCACCTACGAGCAGTACTTC. Translation gives CSCLKTSTYEQYF. The V call is TRBV20-1, the J call TRBJ2-7; TRBD2 agrees at 7 bases. The V gene end was trimmed by 8 bases and the J gene end by 2 bases; junction bases not matched to a gene: 9. The V gene's germline CDR1 is DFQATT and CDR2 SNEGSKA (reference sequence). The CDR3 sequence is 13 residues long.

In this sample, this clonotype turned up a few times. The rearrangement uses TRBV11-3 and TRBJ1-2; D unclear. Between the trimmed V and J ends, which lost 4 bases and 3 bases, there was a span of 6 bases. There are 12 residues in the CDR3. The germline CDR1 and CDR2 sequences are SGHNT and YENEEA. The CDR3 nucleotides read TGTGCCAGCAGCTCCAGATACTATGGCTACACCTTC. The encoded protein is CASSSRYYGYTF.

The chain links TRBV4-3 to TRBJ1-4, with D possibly being TRBD1 (6 bases). Germline CDR1 reads LGHNA; CDR2 reads YSLEER. The CDR3 extends over 15 amino acids. V was trimmed by 1 base and J by 3 bases, leaving 9 bases between them. The CDR3 coding sequence is TGCGCCAGCAGCCAAGTACCAGGGGCTAATGAAAAACTGTTTTTT. As protein: CASSQVPGANEKLFF.

This chain links TRBV12-3 or TRBV12-4 with TRBJ2-5; the match to TRBD1 covers 7 bases. With V trimmed by 3 bases and J by 6 bases, 4 bases remained unmatched. This CDR3 is 13 amino acids long. In DNA, the CDR3 is TGTGCCAGCAGTTTGGGACAGATACAGACCCAGTACTTC. Translated: CASSLGQIQTQYF.

In this sample, this clonotype turned up a few times. This chain links TRBV12-3 or TRBV12-4 with TRBJ1-4; D is ambiguous. This CDR3 is built from 11 residues. Trimming removed 5 bases from V and 7 bases from J, with 5 bases in between. CDR3 in DNA: TGTGCCAGCAGTATTACTGAAAAACTGTTTTTT. Translated: CASSITEKLFF.